This TCR beta chain was identified in a study of blood T cells in healthy people across ages. Study outcomes and limitations: Both naive CD4+ cell counts and diversity were greater in long-lived donors than in aged donors.

The V and J ends lost 3 bases and 3 bases, in that order; junction bases with no gene match: 3. The germline V gene has CDR1 SGHRS and CDR2 YFSETQ. The CDR3 has 14 amino acids. Caucasian individuals from Russia who were healthy and aged roughly 6 to 95 acted as donors. Isolation of PBMCs gave at least 7 million cells per sample. This clonotype was found a few times. Its target is not known. Next came a second PCR, run for about 7 to 12 cycles, which used a sample-barcoded 5' primer along with a J-beta primer mix. Every sample gave at least 2.5 million paired-end reads containing CDR3. TCRdb analysed the 5' RACE reads with MiXCR anew, one entry per CDR3 protein. The sample includes roughly 1,300,000 distinct CDR3 sequences, 45% to 70% seen only once; the top ten take 5% to 7%.

The chain couples TRBV5-1 to TRBJ2-1; 7 nucleotides line up with TRBD2. This receptor was obtained from a man aged 18 to 35 in good health. The sequencing input was blood. The CDR3 spells CASSSGTNYNEQFF. As DNA, the CDR3 is TGCGCCAGCAGCTCTGGGACTAACTACAATGAGCAGTTCTTC.